This entry lists 22 T cell receptor beta chains sequenced from one sample in a study of blood T cell repertoires in COVID-19. Assay: immunoSEQ multiplex PCR; the TCRdb copy retains only in-frame clones and omits some. The table shows roughly 300,000 clones, with roughly 88% occurring only once. The specimen was peripheral blood. The receptor source for this set is a woman aged 45-60 years with acute or convalescent COVID-19.

The CDR3 DNA reads as TGTGCCAGCAGCTTTATGAACGGTCTAGCGGGACAAGAGACCCAGTACTTC. This sequence encodes CASSFMNGLAGQETQYF. The chain employs TRBV7-9 and TRBJ2-5; TRBD2 matches 9 bases. J lost 2 bases, V lost 3 bases, and 10 bases had no gene match. The V gene's germline CDR1 is SEHNR and CDR2 FQNEAQ (reference sequence). This CDR3 has 17 amino acids.

The rearrangement uses TRBV28 and TRBJ1-4; possibly TRBD1 for D (5 bases). The length of the CDR3 is 17 residues. CDR1 and CDR2 (germline): MDHEN, SYDVKM. The V end was cut by 0 bases, the J end by 0 bases, with 11 bases between. The CDR3 DNA reads TGTGCCAGCAGTTTATGGGCAGGGCCCGCAACTAATGAAAAACTGTTTTTT. Its protein product is CASSLWAGPATNEKLFF. Full variable domain (missing parts from reference TRBV28 and TRBJ1-4): DVKVTQSSRYLVKRTGEKVFLECVQDMDHENMFWYRQDPGLGLRLIYFSYDVKMKEKGDIPEGYSVSREKKERFSLILESASTNQTSMYLCASSLWAGPATNEKLFFGSGTQLSVL.

The chain couples TRBV7-3 to TRBJ2-1; 9 nucleotides align to TRBD1. Looked up from germline, CDR1 is SGHTA and CDR2 is FQGTGA. The V segment lost 5 bases and the J segment 5 bases; nucleotides outside the gene matches: 7. The CDR3 spans 15 residues. Written as DNA, the CDR3 is TGTGCCAGCAGCGACCGGGACAGGGTTCACAATGAGCAGTTCTTC. This translates into CASSDRDRVHNEQFF.

The chain couples TRBV2 to TRBJ2-7; perhaps TRBD2 as D (5 bases). There are 13 residues in the CDR3. Trimming removed 7 bases at V and 0 bases at J, with 10 bases between. Germline V lookup: CDR1 SNHLY, CDR2 FYNNEI. CDR3 sequence: CASISGYSYEQYF. For the CDR3, the DNA is TGTGCCAGCATAAGCGGCTACTCCTACGAGCAGTACTTC. Variable domain in full (rest from reference TRBV2 and TRBJ2-7): EPEVTQTPSHQVTQMGQEVILRCVPISNHLYFYWYRQILGQKVEFLVSFYNNEISEKSEIFDDQFSVERPDGSNFTLKIRSTKLEDSAMYFCASISGYSYEQYFGPGTRLTVT.

Written as DNA, the CDR3 is TGTGCCAGCTCGGCCACCGCCAACTATGGCTACACCTTC. This gives the protein CASSATANYGYTF. The gene calls are TRBV18 and TRBJ1-2; no definite D call. V was shortened by 6 bases and J by 2 bases, with 10 bases between the two germline ends. This CDR3 comprises 13 residues. Germline V gene data show CDR1 as KGHSH and CDR2 as LQKENI.

CDR3 sequence (DNA): TGTGCCAGCAGCCACAGGGTCTCCTACAATGAGCAGTTCTTC. This translates into CASSHRVSYNEQFF. V gene TRBV11-2 combines with J gene TRBJ2-1, with D perhaps TRBD1 (6 bases). The CDR3 is made up of 14 amino acids. Looked up from germline, CDR1 is SGHAT and CDR2 is FQNNGV. V lost 5 bases to trimming and J lost 0 bases, with 8 bases between them.

The V call is TRBV7-9, the J call TRBJ1-3; D not certain. V lost 3 bases and J 2 bases, leaving 8 bases between the germline ends. The CDR3 sequence is 14 residues long. CDR1 and CDR2 from the germline V gene are SEHNR and FQNEAQ (reference sequence). CDR3 sequence (DNA): TGTGCCAGCAGCTTGGGCAGGCCTGGAAACACCATATATTTT. Amino acids: CASSLGRPGNTIYF.

V and J are TRBV6-4 and TRBJ2-1; 15 bases agree with TRBD2. Germline values: CDR1 MRHNA, CDR2 SNTAGT. J gave up 4 bases and V 2 bases, and 6 bases lay outside the gene matches. This CDR3 is 18 amino acids long. The CDR3 protein is CASSDTPGLAGGYNEQFF. The CDR3 bases are TGTGCCAGCAGTGACACACCGGGACTAGCGGGAGGTTACAATGAGCAGTTCTTC.

V usage is TRBV27 and J usage is TRBJ2-1, with 11 nucleotides matching TRBD2. There are 15 residues in the CDR3. Germline-derived CDR1 and CDR2 are MNHEY and SMNVEV (reference sequence). Trimming removed 8 bases from V and 4 bases from J; junction bases left unmatched: 7. CDR3 coding DNA: TGTGCCAGCCATAATTGGACTAGCGGGTACAATGAGCAGTTCTTC. It translates to CASHNWTSGYNEQFF.

The chain uses TRBV6-1 and TRBJ1-1, with TRBD1 matching over 7 bases. The V segment lost 7 bases and the J segment 7 bases; nucleotides outside the gene matches: 6. Looked up from germline, CDR1 is MNHNS and CDR2 is SASEGT. The CDR3 sequence is 12 residues long. CDR3 sequence (DNA): TGTGCCAGCACCATGACAGGGAATGAAGCTTTCTTT. Amino acid sequence: CASTMTGNEAFF.

The J gene is TRBJ2-2, the V gene TRBV6-6; 7 nucleotides line up with TRBD1. V lost 6 bases and J lost 0; bases outside the gene matches: 7. This CDR3 is built from 16 residues. Germline assignment: CDR1 MNHNY and CDR2 SVGAGI (reference sequence). In DNA form, the CDR3 reads TGTGCCAGCAGCCCCTCCGGGACAGCGAACACCGGGGAGCTGTTTTTT. Its protein is CASSPSGTANTGELFF.

The J gene is TRBJ1-2, the V gene TRBV7-9; the D is unclear. Germline lookup yields CDR1 SEHNR and CDR2 FQNEAQ (reference sequence). The CDR3 consists of 15 residues. Trimming left V 0 bases short and J 3 bases short, with 11 bases between. The CDR3 sequence is CASSLAVRVDYGYTF. The CDR3, as DNA: TGTGCCAGCAGCTTAGCGGTCCGGGTGGACTATGGCTACACCTTC.

The chain combines TRBV11-1 with TRBJ2-5; TRBD1 matches at 10 bases. With V trimmed by 1 base and J by 4 bases, 3 bases remained unmatched. The CDR3 runs to 15 residues. The V gene's germline CDR1 is SGHAT and CDR2 FQDESV (reference sequence). CDR3 residues: CASSLVTGGRETQYF. CDR3 sequence (DNA): TGTGCCAGCAGCTTAGTGACAGGGGGCCGAGAGACCCAGTACTTC.

V is TRBV6-1 and J is TRBJ1-1, with D perhaps matching TRBD1 (5 bases). V was shortened by 3 bases and J by 8 bases, with 10 bases between the two germline ends. The germline gives CDR1 MNHNS, CDR2 SASEGT. CDR3 size: 12 residues. This chain's CDR3 is CASSDREGEAFF. The CDR3 nucleotides read TGTGCCAGCAGTGACAGGGAAGGGGAAGCTTTCTTT.

The CDR3 is CASSSHRGLNTEAFF. CDR3 in DNA: TGTGCCAGCAGTTCTCACAGGGGGCTAAACACTGAAGCTTTCTTT. V usage is TRBV6-5 and J usage is TRBJ1-1; 9 positions agree with TRBD1. This CDR3 is built from 15 residues. J was trimmed by 2 bases and V by 4 bases; bases with no gene match: 5. CDR1 and CDR2 from the germline V gene are MNHEY and SVGAGI.

The chain uses TRBV7-3 and TRBJ2-3; 10 bases are shared with TRBD2. This CDR3 has 15 amino acids. Trimming removed 3 bases from V and 5 bases from J; junction bases left unmatched: 5. The germline gives CDR1 SGHTA, CDR2 FQGTGA. The CDR3 loop reads CASSFLAGVGDTQYF. DNA for the CDR3: TGTGCCAGCAGCTTCCTAGCGGGAGTGGGAGATACGCAGTATTTT. Full variable domain (outside the CDR3, taken from reference TRBV7-3 and TRBJ2-3): GAGVSQTPSNKVTEKGKYVELRCDPISGHTALYWYRQSLGQGPEFLIYFQGTGAADDSGLPNDRFFAVRPEGSVSTLKIQRTERGDSAVYLCASSFLAGVGDTQYFGPGTRLTVL.

The chain employs TRBV4-3 and TRBJ1-2; D is perhaps TRBD1 (5 bases). This CDR3 is built from 15 residues. From germline, CDR1 is LGHNA and CDR2 YSLEER. Trimming took 0 bases from V and 3 from J, leaving 11 bases between them. This CDR3 is CASSQEPQGYYGYTF. The CDR3 DNA reads TGCGCCAGCAGCCAAGAGCCCCAGGGCTACTATGGCTACACCTTC.

The gene calls are TRBV7-2 and TRBJ1-6; the match to TRBD1 covers 7 bases. The germline V gene encodes CDR1 SGHTA and CDR2 FQGNSA. The CDR3 extends over 12 amino acids. The ends lost 5 bases at V and 9 bases at J; junction bases unmatched: 1. The CDR3 bases are TGTGCCAGCAGCCGGGACAGTTCACCCCTCCACTTT. Protein: CASSRDSSPLHF.

The chain joins TRBV2 to TRBJ2-5; 7 nucleotides agree with TRBD2. CDR1 and CDR2 (germline): SNHLY, FYNNEI. J lost 3 bases, V lost 6 bases, and 13 bases had no gene match. This CDR3 spans 16 amino acids. The CDR3: CASRKGREWAEETQYF. The CDR3 DNA is TGTGCCAGCAGAAAAGGGAGGGAATGGGCCGAAGAGACCCAGTACTTC.

This rearrangement joins TRBV7-6 to TRBJ1-3; D not resolved. CDR1 is SGHVS and CDR2 is FNYEAQ in the germline V gene. This CDR3 has 16 residues. Trimming cost V 1 base and J 0 bases, with 10 bases left between them. The CDR3 DNA sequence: TGTGCCAGCAGCTTAGAACGCCTAAGCTCTGGAAACACCATATATTTT. Amino acids: CASSLERLSSGNTIYF.

The J gene is TRBJ1-2, the V gene TRBV30, with 7 bases that match TRBD1. Germline CDR1 reads GTSNPN; CDR2 reads SVGIG (reference sequence). The length of the CDR3 is 16 residues. The trim removed 2 bases at V and 8 bases at J, leaving 17 bases unmatched. CDR3 residues: CAWSTYPRDSLWGYTF. CDR3 coding DNA: TGTGCCTGGAGTACCTACCCGCGGGACAGTCTCTGGGGCTACACCTTC.

The chain links TRBV3-1 (or the pseudogene TRBV3-2) to TRBJ2-1; tentatively, D is TRBD2 (6 bases). Germline CDR1 reads LGHDT; CDR2 reads YNNKEL (reference sequence). V dropped 4 bases and J dropped 8 bases, with 15 bases sitting between them. The CDR3 has 14 residues. This chain's CDR3 is CASSRGTGADEQFF. CDR3 DNA: TGTGCCAGCAGCCGAGGGACTGGTGCCGATGAGCAGTTCTTC.